This T cell receptor beta chain emerged from a study of T cell repertoires in cytomegalovirus infection (dated by TCRdb to about 2019). At the level of the whole study: Because public TCR beta signatures pointed to carriage of CMV infection together with the matching HLA type, the HLA type of each donor mattered for the analysis. The investigation overall reported the following: The ex vivo response was dominated by HLA-C-restricted CMV-specific TCR beta clonotypes, which also provided the single most frequent clonotype in two of eight donors. Carriers of CMV infection plus the relevant HLA type were discriminated by the cumulative frequency of public TCR beta family members in the study cohort and in an independent approximately 360-donor cohort.

Instrument on record: Illumina HiSeq 1500. TCRdb passed the public sequencing reads through fastp at Q25 and MiXCR, retaining productive beta sequences. Identical CDR3 proteins give one entry, which carries the most common genes and DNA. This sample has more than 500,000 distinct CDR3 sequences in its table, and 16% of those were observed once. The top ten hold 20% to 30% of the sample. As to this clonotype: Which antigen it targets is not known. A clone one base away is much larger, so this may be a read error. This CDR3 fails to terminate in the conserved phenylalanine or tryptophan, so it likely reflects a read error.

The sample consisted of CD8+ T cells from PBMCs. This clonotype was sampled from a human donor in good health (CMV status not recorded). Some clones in this sample may be carry-over from other donors' samples.

The sequenced DNA is TGTGCCAGCAGACCCGGGACTAGCGGTTCCCCCGGGGGCTACAATGAGCAGTTCTTA. Its protein product is CASRPGTSGSPGGYNEQFL. Recombination joined TRBV6-5 with TRBJ2-1; 11 central bases correspond to TRBD2. Trimming removed 6 bases from V and 3 bases from J; the gene matches leave 16 bases unexplained. The CDR3 is 19 amino acids in total, end residues counted. CDR3 DNA is the only sequence kept; it has 57 bases, read in frame from the first base. Taken from the germline V gene, the CDR1 and CDR2 loops are MNHEY and SVGAGI.